The rows below give T cell receptor beta chains drawn from one sample of a study of cytomegalovirus exposure and HLA in healthy donors. Assay used: immunoSEQ multiplex PCR; TCRdb lists only in-frame clones, some missing. The data hold 95,000 to 150,000 clones, with roughly four fifths observed a single time. The sample comprised PBMCs. The receptors stem from a woman in her forties or fifties in good health and CMV-seropositive. Both conserved end residues are part of each CDR3. The D gene is left open where the match is weak. Only part of the rows carry a size: once, few, many, or a class if the clone is expanded.

j_call clone_size v_call d_call cdr3_nt cdr3_aa
TRBJ2-5 - TRBV19 TRBD1 TGTGCCAGTAGAGGACAGGGAGCGGAGACCCAGTACTTC CASRGQGAETQYF
TRBJ2-1 - TRBV23-1 - TGCGCCATCGGTATTAGCTCCTACAATGAGCAGTTCTTC CAIGISSYNEQFF
TRBJ2-7 - TRBV2 - TGTGCCAGCACCGGAGGGGCCGGGATCTCCTACGAGCAGTACTTC CASTGGAGISYEQYF
TRBJ1-2 once TRBV7-8 - TGTGCCAGCAGCTACCACAACACAGGGAATGGCTACACCTTC CASSYHNTGNGYTF
TRBJ1-6 - TRBV10-3 TRBD1 TGTGCCATCATGCAGGGGGTAAATTCACCCCTCCACTTT CAIMQGVNSPLHF
TRBJ1-5 - TRBV4-2 - TGTGCCAGCAGCCAATCCCGGGACATCCATAGCAATCAGCCCCAGCATTTT CASSQSRDIHSNQPQHF
TRBJ2-7 - TRBV10-2 TRBD2 TGCGCCAGCAGTGTTGGGGGACTAGATGTCGAGCAGTACTTC CASSVGGLDVEQYF
TRBJ1-3 - TRBV7-2 - TGTGCCAGCAGCTTTCACAGGGTAGCGGGAAACACCATATATTTT CASSFHRVAGNTIYF
TRBJ2-2 - TRBV7-9 TRBD2 TGTTCCAGCAGCCAGCTAGCGGGGAAAAAGACCGGGGAGCTGTTTTTT CSSSQLAGKKTGELFF
TRBJ2-5 few TRBV5-1 TRBD1 TGCGCCAGCAGCCAAACGGACCCACAGGGGGCAGAGACCCAGTACTTC CASSQTDPQGAETQYF
TRBJ1-2 - TRBV29-1 - TGCAGCGCCGAGGACACTAACTATGGCTACACCTTC CSAEDTNYGYTF
TRBJ1-2 - TRBV9 - TGTGCCAGCAGTGGGAGGTCCGGCTATGGCTACACCTTC CASSGRSGYGYTF
TRBJ2-7 - TRBV5-1 - TGCGCCAGCACTGCGTTACCCTCCTACGAGCAGTACTTC CASTALPSYEQYF
TRBJ2-3 - TRBV7-2 - TGTGCCAGCAGCGTAACACAGAGCACAGATACGCAGTATTTT CASSVTQSTDTQYF
TRBJ2-2 - TRBV7-9 - TGTGCCAGCAGGGGGCTAGTCGTTCCCGGGGAGCTGTTTTTT CASRGLVVPGELFF
TRBJ2-1 - TRBV5-4 TRBD1 TGTGCCAGCAGCTTGCGGACAGGGGTGGGTCGTTCGAATGAGCAGTTCTTC CASSLRTGVGRSNEQFF
TRBJ1-3 - TRBV10-3 - TGTGCCACTCTAGGGGACACTTTATCTGGAAACACCATATATTTT CATLGDTLSGNTIYF
TRBJ1-2 - TRBV2 TRBD1 TGTGCCAGCAGTCCCCCCGGACAGGGGTCCGGCTACACCTTC CASSPPGQGSGYTF
TRBJ1-2 - TRBV7-5 - TGTGCCAGAAGCCCCAAAAACCCTACAGGGACCCGGGACTATGGCTACACCTTC CARSPKNPTGTRDYGYTF
TRBJ1-1 - TRBV2 TRBD1 TGTGCCAGCAGTGGTTTAAAGGGGGCTCGAGCTTTCTTT CASSGLKGARAFF
TRBJ2-7 - TRBV7-6 TRBD1 TGTGCCAGCAGCTTACGACAGGGGGCTCCCTACGAGCAGTACTTC CASSLRQGAPYEQYF
TRBJ1-2 - TRBV18 - TGTGCCAGCTCACCCTCTATGGACAGAAACTATGGCTACACCTTC CASSPSMDRNYGYTF
TRBJ1-2 - TRBV6-4 TRBD1 TGTGCCAGCAGTCCCACCCGCGGGACAGGGGTCGGCTACACCTTC CASSPTRGTGVGYTF
TRBJ1-5 once TRBV6-1 TRBD1 TGTGCCAGCAGACAGACAGGGTGGTACGGGCAGCCCCAGCATTTT CASRQTGWYGQPQHF
TRBJ1-1 - TRBV4-1 - TGCGCCAGCAGCCGGCTGATGAACACTGAAGCTTTCTTT CASSRLMNTEAFF
TRBJ1-6 medium-sized TRBV4-1 - TGCGCCAGCAGCCAAGTCATTCAGGGTTATTCACCCCTCCACTTT CASSQVIQGYSPLHF
TRBJ2-3 - TRBV7-3 - TGTGCCAGCAGCTTGGCATCCCTAGATACGCAGTATTTT CASSLASLDTQYF
TRBJ2-3 - TRBV28 TRBD2 TGTGCCAGCAGTTTCTATGGGGGGGGCACAGATACGCAGTATTTT CASSFYGGGTDTQYF
TRBJ2-2 - TRBV7-8 - TGTGCCAGCAGCTTAGCACTCTCAAACACCGGGGAGCTGTTTTTT CASSLALSNTGELFF
TRBJ1-2 once TRBV28 TRBD1 TGTGCCAGCAGAAGCAGGGGGCGAGTACTATATGGCTACACCTTC CASRSRGRVLYGYTF
TRBJ2-7 - TRBV7-3 TRBD2 TGTGCCAGCAGCCCATCAACTAGCGGGGGACGCTACGAGCAGTACTTC CASSPSTSGGRYEQYF
TRBJ2-3 - TRBV5-1 - TGCGCCAGCAGCTTGGCAGGACTAAGCACAGATACGCAGTATTTT CASSLAGLSTDTQYF
TRBJ1-5 - TRBV7-9 - TGTGCCAGCAGCTTCGGACGGGACTATAGCAATCAGCCCCAGCATTTT CASSFGRDYSNQPQHF
TRBJ2-7 - TRBV7-9 TRBD2 TGTGCCAGCAGCTTAGCTGAGCGGGGGTACGAGCAGTACTTC CASSLAERGYEQYF
TRBJ2-7 - TRBV11-2 - TGTGCCAGCAGCTTACAGGGCGTTCTGCCCTACGAGCAGTACTTC CASSLQGVLPYEQYF
TRBJ1-2 few TRBV6-5 - TGTGCCACCAAGGTGGGGAGCGGCTATGGCTACACCTTC CATKVGSGYGYTF
TRBJ2-7 - TRBV28 TRBD2 TGTGCCACGACGGGGGGAGGCTACGAGCAGTACTTC CATTGGGYEQYF
TRBJ2-1 - TRBV29-1 - TGCAGCGTTACACAGGTTTTTGGTAATGAGCAGTTCTTC CSVTQVFGNEQFF
TRBJ2-5 - TRBV5-4 - TGTGCCAGCAGTTCAGGGTGGGAAGAGACCCAGTACTTC CASSSGWEETQYF
TRBJ2-3 - TRBV30 TRBD2 TGTGCCTGGACTAGCGGGGCTTTCACAGATACGCAGTATTTT CAWTSGAFTDTQYF
TRBJ2-5 - TRBV10-2 - TGCGCCAGCAGCCCCACTACGCCGGCGAGCCAGTACTTC CASSPTTPASQYF
TRBJ2-6 - TRBV5-4 - TGTGCCAGCAGTTTGGACGGGACAAGCTCTGGGGCCAACGTCCTGACTTTC CASSLDGTSSGANVLTF
TRBJ2-7 - TRBV5-4 - TGTGCCAGCAGCTTGGAGCCCGGGTACGAGCAGTACTTC CASSLEPGYEQYF
TRBJ2-3 once TRBV19 - TGTGCCAGTAGCCGGGACTCCAGTGCAGATACGCAGTATTTT CASSRDSSADTQYF
TRBJ2-7 - TRBV6-6 TRBD1 TGTGCCAGTTACCGGGACAGGGGTAGTTCCGAGCAGTACTTC CASYRDRGSSEQYF
TRBJ1-6 few TRBV28 - TGTGCCAGCAGTCGGGTAGAATGGAGTTCACCCCTCCACTTT CASSRVEWSSPLHF
TRBJ2-1 - TRBV7-9 - TGTGCCAGCAGCTTCGGAGTCTACAATGAGCAGTTCTTC CASSFGVYNEQFF
TRBJ2-3 - TRBV4-2 TRBD2 TGTGCCAGCAGCCAAGAGAGGGCTGGTTCGCGGGGGGTCACAGATACGCAGTATTTT CASSQERAGSRGVTDTQYF
TRBJ2-5 - TRBV9 - TGTGCCAGCAGCGTAGATCGGGACAACCAAGAGACCCAGTACTTC CASSVDRDNQETQYF
TRBJ1-2 few TRBV28 - TGTGCCAGCAGCCCTCCTCGGACAGAGACCTATGGCTACACCTTC CASSPPRTETYGYTF
TRBJ2-5 once TRBV11-2 - TGTGCCAGCAGCTTTAACGTGGGCAGAGAAGAGACCCAGTACTTC CASSFNVGREETQYF
TRBJ2-3 - TRBV14 - TGTGCCAGCAGCCAAGATCTAGCCACGAACACAGATACGCAGTATTTT CASSQDLATNTDTQYF
TRBJ1-5 few TRBV30 TRBD1 TGTGCCTGGAATAATGGACAGGGATGGAAGCATTTT CAWNNGQGWKHF
TRBJ1-2 - TRBV10-3 - TGTGCCATCAGTGAGCCCAGGGTCCAGTGGGGTGGCTACACCTTC CAISEPRVQWGGYTF
TRBJ2-7 - TRBV28 - TGTGCCAGCAGTGCAGGGGCAGGGTACGAGCAGTACTTC CASSAGAGYEQYF
TRBJ2-5 - TRBV6-5 TRBD1 TGTGCCAGCATTCCTACAGGGGCAGTGACCCAGTACTTC CASIPTGAVTQYF
TRBJ1-2 - TRBV19 TRBD1 TGTGCCAGTAGTACGGCGGGACAGGGAGTGGTTTCTGGCTACACCTTC CASSTAGQGVVSGYTF
TRBJ1-2 - TRBV9 - TGTGCCAGCCTTCGACAGCCCTATGGCTACACCTTC CASLRQPYGYTF
TRBJ1-2 - TRBV7-8 - TGTGCCAGCAGCCCAGAGACAGTGTATGGCTACACCTTC CASSPETVYGYTF
TRBJ2-7 - TRBV28 - TGTGCCAGCAGGCAATCCCAGGGCGGGGCCGAGCAGTACTTC CASRQSQGGAEQYF